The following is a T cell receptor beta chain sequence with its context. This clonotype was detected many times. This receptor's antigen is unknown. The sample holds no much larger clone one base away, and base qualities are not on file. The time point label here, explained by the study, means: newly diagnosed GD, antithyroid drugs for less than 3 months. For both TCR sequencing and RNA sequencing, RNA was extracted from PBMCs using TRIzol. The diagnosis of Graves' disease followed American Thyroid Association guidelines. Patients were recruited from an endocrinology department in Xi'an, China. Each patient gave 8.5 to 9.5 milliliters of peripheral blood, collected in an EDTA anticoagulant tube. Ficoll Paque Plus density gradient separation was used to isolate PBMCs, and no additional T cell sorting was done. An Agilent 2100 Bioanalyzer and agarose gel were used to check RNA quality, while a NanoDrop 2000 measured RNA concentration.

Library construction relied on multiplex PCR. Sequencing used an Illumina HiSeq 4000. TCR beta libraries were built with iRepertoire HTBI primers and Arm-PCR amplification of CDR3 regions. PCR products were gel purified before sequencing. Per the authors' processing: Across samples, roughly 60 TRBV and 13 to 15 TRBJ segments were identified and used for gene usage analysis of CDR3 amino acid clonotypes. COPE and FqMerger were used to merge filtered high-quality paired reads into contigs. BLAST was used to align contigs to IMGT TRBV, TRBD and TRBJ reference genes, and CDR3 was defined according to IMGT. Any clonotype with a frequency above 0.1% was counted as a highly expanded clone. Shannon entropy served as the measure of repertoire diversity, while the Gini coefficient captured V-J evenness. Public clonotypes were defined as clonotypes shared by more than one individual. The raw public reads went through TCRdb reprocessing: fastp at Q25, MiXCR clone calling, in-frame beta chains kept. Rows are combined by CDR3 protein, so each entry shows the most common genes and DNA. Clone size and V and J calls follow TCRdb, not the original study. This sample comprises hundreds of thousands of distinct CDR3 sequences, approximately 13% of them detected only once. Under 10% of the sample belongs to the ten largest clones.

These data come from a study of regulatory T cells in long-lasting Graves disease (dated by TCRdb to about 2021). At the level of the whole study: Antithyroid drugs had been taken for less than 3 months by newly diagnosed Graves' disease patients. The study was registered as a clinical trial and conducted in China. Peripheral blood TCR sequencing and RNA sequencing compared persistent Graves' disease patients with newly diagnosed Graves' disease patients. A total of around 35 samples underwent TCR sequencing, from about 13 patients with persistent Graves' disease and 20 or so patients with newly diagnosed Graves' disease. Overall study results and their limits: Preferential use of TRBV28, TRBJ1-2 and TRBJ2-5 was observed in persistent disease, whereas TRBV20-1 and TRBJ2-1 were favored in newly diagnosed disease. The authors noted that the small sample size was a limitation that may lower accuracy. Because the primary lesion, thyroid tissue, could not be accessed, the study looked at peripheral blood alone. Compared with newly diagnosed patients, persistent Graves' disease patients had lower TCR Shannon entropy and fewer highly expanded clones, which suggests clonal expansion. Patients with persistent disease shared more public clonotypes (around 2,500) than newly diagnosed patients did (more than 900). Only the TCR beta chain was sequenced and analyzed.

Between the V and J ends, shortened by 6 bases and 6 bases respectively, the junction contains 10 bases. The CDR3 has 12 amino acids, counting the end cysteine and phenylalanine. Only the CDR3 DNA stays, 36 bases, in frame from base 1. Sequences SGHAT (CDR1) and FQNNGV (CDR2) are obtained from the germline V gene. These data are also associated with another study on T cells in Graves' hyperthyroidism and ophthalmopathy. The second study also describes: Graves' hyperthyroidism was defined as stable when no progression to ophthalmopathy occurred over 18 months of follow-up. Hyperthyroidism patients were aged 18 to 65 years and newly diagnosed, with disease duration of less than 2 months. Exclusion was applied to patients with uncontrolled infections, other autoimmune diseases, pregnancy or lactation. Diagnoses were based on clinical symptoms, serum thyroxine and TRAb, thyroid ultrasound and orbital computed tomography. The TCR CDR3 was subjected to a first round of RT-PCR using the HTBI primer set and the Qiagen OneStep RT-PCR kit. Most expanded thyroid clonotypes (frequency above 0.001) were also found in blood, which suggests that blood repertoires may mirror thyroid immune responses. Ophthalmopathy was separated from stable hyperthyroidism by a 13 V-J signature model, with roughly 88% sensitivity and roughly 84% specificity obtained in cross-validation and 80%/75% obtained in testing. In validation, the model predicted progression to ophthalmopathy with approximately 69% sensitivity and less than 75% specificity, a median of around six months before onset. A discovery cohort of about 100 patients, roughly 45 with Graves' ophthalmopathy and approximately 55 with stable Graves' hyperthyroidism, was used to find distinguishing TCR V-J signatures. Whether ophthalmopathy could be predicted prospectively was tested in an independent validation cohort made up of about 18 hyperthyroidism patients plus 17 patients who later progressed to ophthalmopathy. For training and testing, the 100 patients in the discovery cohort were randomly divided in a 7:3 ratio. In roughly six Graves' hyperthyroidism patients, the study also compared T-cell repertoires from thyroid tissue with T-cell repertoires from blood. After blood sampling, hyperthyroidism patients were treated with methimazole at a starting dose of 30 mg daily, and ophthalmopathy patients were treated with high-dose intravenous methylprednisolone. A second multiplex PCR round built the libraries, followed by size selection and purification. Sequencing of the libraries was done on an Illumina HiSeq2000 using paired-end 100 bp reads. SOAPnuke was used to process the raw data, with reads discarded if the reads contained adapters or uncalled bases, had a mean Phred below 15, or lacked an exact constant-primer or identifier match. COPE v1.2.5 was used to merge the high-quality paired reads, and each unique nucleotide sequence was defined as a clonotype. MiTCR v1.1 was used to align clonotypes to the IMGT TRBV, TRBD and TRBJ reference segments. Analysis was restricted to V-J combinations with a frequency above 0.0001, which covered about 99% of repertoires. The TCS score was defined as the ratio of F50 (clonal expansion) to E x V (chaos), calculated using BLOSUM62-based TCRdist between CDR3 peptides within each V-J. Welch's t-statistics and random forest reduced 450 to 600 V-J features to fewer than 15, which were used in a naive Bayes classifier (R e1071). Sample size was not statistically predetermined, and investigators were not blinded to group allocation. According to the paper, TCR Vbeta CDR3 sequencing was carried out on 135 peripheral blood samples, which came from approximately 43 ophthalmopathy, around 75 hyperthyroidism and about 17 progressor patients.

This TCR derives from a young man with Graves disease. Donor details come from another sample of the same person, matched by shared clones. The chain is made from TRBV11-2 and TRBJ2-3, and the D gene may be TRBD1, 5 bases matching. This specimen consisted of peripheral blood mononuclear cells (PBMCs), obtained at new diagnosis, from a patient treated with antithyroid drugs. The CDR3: CASRLQGDTQYF. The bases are TGTGCCAGCAGATTGCAGGGCGATACGCAGTATTTT.